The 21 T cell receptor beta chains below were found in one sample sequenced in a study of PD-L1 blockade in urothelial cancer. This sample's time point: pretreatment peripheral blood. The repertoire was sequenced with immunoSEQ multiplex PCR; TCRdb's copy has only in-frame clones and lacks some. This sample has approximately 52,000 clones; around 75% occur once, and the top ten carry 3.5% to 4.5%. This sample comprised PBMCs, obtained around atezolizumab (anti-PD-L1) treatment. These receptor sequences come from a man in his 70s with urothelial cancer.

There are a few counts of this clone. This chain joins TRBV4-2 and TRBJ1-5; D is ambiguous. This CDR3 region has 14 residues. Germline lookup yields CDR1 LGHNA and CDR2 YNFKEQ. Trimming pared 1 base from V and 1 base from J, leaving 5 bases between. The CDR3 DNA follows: TGTGCCAGCAGCCAAGTTGGCAGCAATCAGCCCCAGCATTTT. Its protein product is CASSQVGSNQPQHF.

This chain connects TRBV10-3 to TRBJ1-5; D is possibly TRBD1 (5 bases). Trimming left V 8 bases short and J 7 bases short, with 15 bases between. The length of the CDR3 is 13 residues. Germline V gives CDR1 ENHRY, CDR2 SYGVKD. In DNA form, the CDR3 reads TGTGCCATCCGAGGGGAGGAGGGACAGCCCCAGCATTTT. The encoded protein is CAIRGEEGQPQHF.

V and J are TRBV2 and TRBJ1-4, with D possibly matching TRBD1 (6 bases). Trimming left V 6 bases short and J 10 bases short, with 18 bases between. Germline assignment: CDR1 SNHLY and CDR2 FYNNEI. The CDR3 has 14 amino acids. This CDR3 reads CASSASGDRGKLFF. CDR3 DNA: TGTGCCAGCAGCGCCTCAGGGGATCGAGGAAAACTGTTTTTT.

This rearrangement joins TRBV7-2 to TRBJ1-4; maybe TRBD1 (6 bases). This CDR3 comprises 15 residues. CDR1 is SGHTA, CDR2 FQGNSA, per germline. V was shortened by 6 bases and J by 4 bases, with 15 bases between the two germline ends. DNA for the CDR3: TGTGCCAGCAGACCAGGGGATTCTAGTAATGAAAAACTGTTTTTT. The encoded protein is CASRPGDSSNEKLFF.

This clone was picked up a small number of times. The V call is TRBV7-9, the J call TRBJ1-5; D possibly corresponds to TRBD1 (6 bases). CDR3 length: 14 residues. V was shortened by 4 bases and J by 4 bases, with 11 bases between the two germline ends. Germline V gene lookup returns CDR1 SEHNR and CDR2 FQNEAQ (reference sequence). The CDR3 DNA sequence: TGTGCCAGCAGCTCCAACAGGGAAAATCAGCCCCAGCATTTT. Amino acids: CASSSNRENQPQHF.

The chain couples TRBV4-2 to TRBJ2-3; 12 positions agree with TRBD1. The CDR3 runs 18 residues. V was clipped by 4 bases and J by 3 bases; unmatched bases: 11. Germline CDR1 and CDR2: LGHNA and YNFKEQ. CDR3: CASSRLPGQGARTDTQYF. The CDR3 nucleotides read TGTGCCAGCAGCCGACTTCCGGGACAGGGGGCACGGACAGATACGCAGTATTTT.

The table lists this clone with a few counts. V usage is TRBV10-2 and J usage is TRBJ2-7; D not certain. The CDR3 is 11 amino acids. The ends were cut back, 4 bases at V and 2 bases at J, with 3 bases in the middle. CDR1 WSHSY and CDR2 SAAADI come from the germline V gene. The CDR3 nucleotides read TGCGCCAGCAGTGGAGCCTACGAGCAGTACTTC. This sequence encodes CASSGAYEQYF.

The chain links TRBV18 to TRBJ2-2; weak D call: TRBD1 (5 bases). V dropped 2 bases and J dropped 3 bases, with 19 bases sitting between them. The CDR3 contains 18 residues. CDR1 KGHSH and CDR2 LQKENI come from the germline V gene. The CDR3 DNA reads TGTGCCAGCTCACCATTAGGCCAGGGCGGCTATGACACCGGGGAGCTGTTTTTT. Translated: CASSPLGQGGYDTGELFF.

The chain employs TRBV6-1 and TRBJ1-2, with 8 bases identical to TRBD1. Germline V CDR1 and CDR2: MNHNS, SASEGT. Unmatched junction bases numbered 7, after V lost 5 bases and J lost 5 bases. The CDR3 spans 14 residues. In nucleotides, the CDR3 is TGTGCCAGCAGTCAAGACAGGGGCCTATATGGCTACACCTTC. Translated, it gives CASSQDRGLYGYTF.

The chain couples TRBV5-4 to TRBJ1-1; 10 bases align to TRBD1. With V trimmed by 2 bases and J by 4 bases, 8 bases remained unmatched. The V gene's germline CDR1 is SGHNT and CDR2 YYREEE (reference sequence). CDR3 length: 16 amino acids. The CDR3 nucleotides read TGTGCCAGCAGCTTTAGACAGGGGGCCTGGCGCACTGAAGCTTTCTTT. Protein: CASSFRQGAWRTEAFF. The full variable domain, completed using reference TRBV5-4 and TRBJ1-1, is ETGVTQSPTHLIKTRGQQVTLRCSSQSGHNTVSWYQQALGQGPQFIFQYYREEENGRGNFPPRFSGLQFPNYSSELNVNALELDDSALYLCASSFRQGAWRTEAFFGQGTRLTVV.

The CDR3 DNA reads as TGTGCCAGCAGCTTCTCGGACAGGGTCACCGGGGAGCTGTTTTTT. This translates into CASSFSDRVTGELFF. V is TRBV7-2 and J is TRBJ2-2, with TRBD1 matching 8 bases. The V gene end was trimmed by 3 bases and the J gene end by 4 bases; junction bases not matched to a gene: 4. The CDR3 has 15 residues. Germline V gene sequence: CDR1 SGHTA, CDR2 FQGNSA.

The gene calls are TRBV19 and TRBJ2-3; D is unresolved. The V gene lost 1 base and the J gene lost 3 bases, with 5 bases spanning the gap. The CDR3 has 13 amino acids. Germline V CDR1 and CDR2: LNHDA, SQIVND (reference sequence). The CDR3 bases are TGTGCCAGTAGTATAGGGAGTACAGATACGCAGTATTTT. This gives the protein CASSIGSTDTQYF. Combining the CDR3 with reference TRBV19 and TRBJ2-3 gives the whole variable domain DGGITQSPKYLFRKEGQNVTLSCEQNLNHDAMYWYRQDPGQGLRLIYYSQIVNDFQKGDIAEGYSVSREKKESFPLTVTSAQKNPTAFYLCASSIGSTDTQYFGPGTRLTVL.

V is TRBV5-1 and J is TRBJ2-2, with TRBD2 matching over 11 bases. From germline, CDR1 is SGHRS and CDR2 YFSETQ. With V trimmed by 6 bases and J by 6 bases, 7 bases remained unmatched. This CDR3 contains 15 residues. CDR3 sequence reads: CASNQLAGVAGELFF. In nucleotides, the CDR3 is TGCGCCAGCAACCAACTAGCGGGGGTTGCCGGGGAGCTGTTTTTT.

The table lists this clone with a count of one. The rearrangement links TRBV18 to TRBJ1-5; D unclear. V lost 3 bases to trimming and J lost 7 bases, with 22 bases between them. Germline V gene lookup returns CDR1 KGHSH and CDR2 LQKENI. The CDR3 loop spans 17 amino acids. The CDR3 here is CASSPLAPAGARQPQHF. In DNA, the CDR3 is TGTGCCAGCTCACCTCTTGCCCCCGCAGGTGCGCGCCAGCCCCAGCATTTT.

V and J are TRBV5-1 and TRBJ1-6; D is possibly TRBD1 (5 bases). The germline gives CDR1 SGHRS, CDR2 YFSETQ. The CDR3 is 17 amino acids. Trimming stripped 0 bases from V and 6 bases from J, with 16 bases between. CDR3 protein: CASSLALGPQGNSPLHF. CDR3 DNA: TGCGCCAGCAGCTTGGCCTTAGGCCCGCAGGGTAATTCACCCCTCCACTTT.

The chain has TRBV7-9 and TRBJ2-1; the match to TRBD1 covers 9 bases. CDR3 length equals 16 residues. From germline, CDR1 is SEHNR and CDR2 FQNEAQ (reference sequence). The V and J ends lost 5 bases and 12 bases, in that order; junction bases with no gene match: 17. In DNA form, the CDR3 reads TGTGCCAGCAGCCCGGCTGGGGACAGGGCTAGGAGGGGGCAGTTCTTC. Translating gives CASSPAGDRARRGQFF.

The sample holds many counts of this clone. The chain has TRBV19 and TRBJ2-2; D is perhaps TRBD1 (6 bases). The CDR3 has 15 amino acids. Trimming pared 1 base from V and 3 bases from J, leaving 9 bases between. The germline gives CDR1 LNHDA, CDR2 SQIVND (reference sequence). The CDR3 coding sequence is TGTGCCAGTAGTATAGGGCAGGGGTACACCGGGGAGCTGTTTTTT. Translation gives CASSIGQGYTGELFF.

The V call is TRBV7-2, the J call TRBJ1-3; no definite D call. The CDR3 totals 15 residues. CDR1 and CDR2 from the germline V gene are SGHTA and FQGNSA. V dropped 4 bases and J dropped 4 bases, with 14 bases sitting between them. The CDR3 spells CASSSDGRPGNTIYF. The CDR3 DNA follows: TGTGCCAGCAGCTCGGACGGGAGGCCGGGAAACACCATATATTTT.

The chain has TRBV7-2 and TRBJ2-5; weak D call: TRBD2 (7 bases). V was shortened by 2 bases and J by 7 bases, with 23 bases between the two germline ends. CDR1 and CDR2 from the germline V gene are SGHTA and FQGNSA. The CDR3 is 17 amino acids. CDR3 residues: CASSLTLLEGGERTQYF. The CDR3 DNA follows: TGTGCCAGCAGCTTAACCCTTCTCGAGGGGGGGGAGCGGACCCAGTACTTC.

The CDR3 region has the DNA TGTGCCAGCAGTGGACTGACAGGGGGCTGGGGCTACACCTTC. Protein sequence: CASSGLTGGWGYTF. V gene TRBV2 combines with J gene TRBJ1-2; 10 bases fit TRBD1. CDR1 is SNHLY, CDR2 FYNNEI, per germline. CDR3 size: 14 residues. The junction had 7 bases not matched to a gene; V was cut back by 4 bases and J by 8 bases.

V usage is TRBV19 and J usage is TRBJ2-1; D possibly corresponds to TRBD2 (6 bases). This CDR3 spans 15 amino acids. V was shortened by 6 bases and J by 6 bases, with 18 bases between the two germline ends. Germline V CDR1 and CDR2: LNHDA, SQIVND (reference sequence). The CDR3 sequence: CASSQARGGPNEQFF. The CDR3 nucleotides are TGTGCCAGTAGCCAAGCTCGGGGAGGACCCAATGAGCAGTTCTTC. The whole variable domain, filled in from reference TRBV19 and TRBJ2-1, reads DGGITQSPKYLFRKEGQNVTLSCEQNLNHDAMYWYRQDPGQGLRLIYYSQIVNDFQKGDIAEGYSVSREKKESFPLTVTSAQKNPTAFYLCASSQARGGPNEQFFGPGTRLTVL.